The 25 T cell receptor beta chains below all came from one sample that was sequenced in a study of blood T cell repertoires in COVID-19. TCRdb's copy holds only in-frame clones and misses some; the assay was immunoSEQ multiplex PCR. The sample yields tens of thousands of clones, approximately 80% seen once. Sequenced sample: peripheral blood. The receptors originated from a man in his 60s with acute or convalescent COVID-19.

V is TRBV16 and J is TRBJ1-2; 9 bases are a match to TRBD1. The CDR3 is 15 residues long. The V segment lost 3 bases and the J segment 2 bases; nucleotides outside the gene matches: 4. Per the germline V gene, CDR1 is KGHSY and CDR2 is FQNENV. CDR3 loop: CASSHPGTGNYGYTF. Written as DNA, the CDR3 is TGTGCCAGCAGCCACCCTGGGACAGGGAACTATGGCTACACCTTC. The whole variable domain, filled in from reference TRBV16 and TRBJ1-2, reads GEEVAQTPKHLVRGEGQKAKLYCAPIKGHSYVFWYQQVLKNEFKFLISFQNENVFDETGMPKERFSAKCLPNSPCSLEIQATKLEDSAVYFCASSHPGTGNYGYTFGSGTRLTVV.

This rearrangement joins TRBV4-2 to TRBJ1-4; tentative D call: TRBD1 (5 bases). The CDR3 is made up of 13 amino acids. From germline, CDR1 is LGHNA and CDR2 YNFKEQ. Trimming shortened V by 0 bases and J by 8 bases, and 7 bases separated the two germline ends. The CDR3 protein is CASSQDRAEKLFF. The CDR3 coding sequence is TGTGCCAGCAGCCAAGACAGGGCCGAAAAACTGTTTTTT.

This clone has a handful of counts. The V gene is TRBV5-1, the J gene TRBJ1-5, with 9 bases aligning to TRBD1. The ends lost 3 bases at V and 3 bases at J; junction bases unmatched: 4. CDR3 length equals 15 residues. Germline CDR1 is SGHRS and CDR2 is YFSETQ. As DNA, the CDR3 is TGCGCCAGCAGCTGGACAGGGGCCGACAATCAGCCCCAGCATTTT. Its translation: CASSWTGADNQPQHF.

Regarding this clone: The same CDR3 can be traced to other DNA sequences in this sample. This chain joins TRBV2 and TRBJ2-7; 8 bases match TRBD2. The CDR3 is made up of 13 amino acids. The trim removed 9 bases at V and 2 bases at J, leaving 6 bases unmatched. Germline CDR1 is SNHLY and CDR2 is FYNNEI. CDR3 DNA: TGTGCCAGTAGCGGGGAGCTGCCCTACGAGCAGTACGTC. It encodes CASSGELPYEQYV.

A few counts support this clone. This chain connects TRBV3-1 (or the pseudogene TRBV3-2) to TRBJ2-1; maybe TRBD2 (7 bases). CDR1 and CDR2 (germline): LGHDT, YNNKEL (reference sequence). This CDR3 is 22 amino acids long. The V and J ends lost 4 bases and 0 bases respectively, with 31 bases between them. The CDR3 nucleotides are TGTGCCAGCAGCCGGCTGGGGGGGCCGATTGAGGAGGAGGGGAGCTCCTACAATGAGCAGTTCTTC. It specifies CASSRLGGPIEEEGSSYNEQFF.

The genes are TRBV28 and TRBJ2-2; TRBD1 is a possible D gene (7 bases). The CDR3 consists of 14 residues. Germline CDR1 is MDHEN and CDR2 is SYDVKM. Trimming pared 8 bases from V and 2 bases from J, leaving 12 bases between. The CDR3: CASFQGGNTGELFF. The CDR3 bases are TGTGCCAGCTTTCAGGGGGGAAACACCGGGGAGCTGTTTTTT.

The chain is built from TRBV4-1 and TRBJ1-2, with 9 bases lining up with TRBD1. The CDR3 loop spans 16 amino acids. With 0 bases clipped from V and 5 bases from J, the junction kept 7 bases outside the gene matches. Per the germline V gene, CDR1 is MGHRA and CDR2 is YSYEKL. CDR3: CASSQDGTGSWYGYTF. Written as DNA, the CDR3 is TGCGCCAGCAGCCAAGACGGGACAGGGAGTTGGTATGGCTACACCTTC.

This clone has just one count. The V call is TRBV3-1 (or the pseudogene TRBV3-2), the J call TRBJ2-3; 9 positions agree with TRBD2. V lost 4 bases, J lost 1 base, and 9 bases stayed unmatched. The length of the CDR3 is 17 residues. Germline values: CDR1 LGHDT, CDR2 YNNKEL (reference sequence). The CDR3 loop reads CASSLRGLAGRTDTQYF. CDR3 coding DNA: TGTGCCAGCAGCCTAAGAGGGCTAGCGGGGCGCACAGATACGCAGTATTTT.

Only a few counts were recorded for this clone. The J gene is TRBJ1-5, the V gene TRBV18, with D possibly matching TRBD1 (6 bases). This CDR3 region has 15 residues. Germline values: CDR1 KGHSH, CDR2 LQKENI. Trimming shortened V by 0 bases and J by 5 bases, and 11 bases separated the two germline ends. The CDR3 reads CASSPPGHPDQPQHF. In DNA, the CDR3 is TGTGCCAGCTCACCACCGGGACACCCTGATCAGCCCCAGCATTTT.

The chain recombines TRBV5-1 with TRBJ1-2, with TRBD1 identical over 11 bases. In germline, CDR1 is SGHRS, CDR2 YFSETQ. The CDR3 extends over 17 amino acids. The ends lost 0 bases at V and 8 bases at J; junction bases unmatched: 12. DNA of the CDR3: TGCGCCAGCAGCTTGGCCCCGGGACAGGGGGTTTTTGGCGGCTACACCTTC. Translated, it gives CASSLAPGQGVFGGYTF.

This clone was observed once. The genes are TRBV2 and TRBJ2-6; D is possibly TRBD2 (6 bases). Trimming removed 1 base at V and 4 bases at J, with 11 bases between. Germline V gene lookup returns CDR1 SNHLY and CDR2 FYNNEI. The CDR3 sequence is 16 residues long. The CDR3 sequence: CASSEGGMRGANVLTF. For the CDR3, the DNA is TGTGCCAGCAGTGAAGGCGGGATGAGAGGGGCCAACGTCCTGACTTTC.

This clone has a handful of counts. The chain recombines TRBV28 with TRBJ1-5; possibly TRBD1 for D (6 bases). The CDR3 has 17 amino acids. Germline CDR1 reads MDHEN; CDR2 reads SYDVKM. The germline V and J ends were trimmed by 2 bases and 4 bases, with 18 bases remaining between them. CDR3 nucleotides: TGTGCCAGCAGTTTACCAGGACCGGGACAAGGAAATCAGCCCCAGCATTTT. Its protein is CASSLPGPGQGNQPQHF.

CDR3 DNA sequence: TGTGCCAGCAGCTTAAGACAGGGCCTAATCTTTTTTTACGAGCAGTACTTC. Residues: CASSLRQGLIFFYEQYF. The chain recombines TRBV7-2 with TRBJ2-7; 7 nucleotides match TRBD1. Per the germline V gene, CDR1 is SGHTA and CDR2 is FQGNSA. Trimming removed 2 bases from V and 4 bases from J; junction bases left unmatched: 14. The CDR3 is made up of 17 amino acids.

This rearrangement joins TRBV4-3 to TRBJ2-3; 11 positions agree with TRBD2. There are 16 residues in the CDR3. Germline V lookup: CDR1 LGHNA, CDR2 YSLEER. V was clipped by 3 bases and J by 4 bases; unmatched bases: 6. Here the CDR3 reads CASSQVAGGPSDTQYF. As DNA, the CDR3 is TGCGCCAGCAGCCAGGTAGCGGGGGGGCCTTCAGATACGCAGTATTTT.

The V call is TRBV11-3, the J call TRBJ2-1; 8 bases are shared with TRBD2. The CDR3 has 16 residues. CDR1 is SGHNT and CDR2 is YENEEA in the germline V gene. The trim removed 1 base at V and 9 bases at J, leaving 11 bases unmatched. The CDR3 loop is CASSLGLAGGQSEQFF. The CDR3 DNA reads as TGTGCCAGCAGCTTAGGGTTGGCGGGGGGCCAGAGTGAGCAGTTCTTC.

This chain joins TRBV19 and TRBJ1-2, with TRBD1 matching over 7 bases. Germline V lookup: CDR1 LNHDA, CDR2 SQIVND (reference sequence). This CDR3 spans 14 amino acids. V gave up 3 bases and J gave up 6 bases; unmatched junction bases: 7. The CDR3 sequence: CASSIAGTAHGYTF. CDR3 DNA sequence: TGTGCCAGTAGTATCGCCGGGACAGCTCATGGCTACACCTTC.

The V gene is TRBV24-1, the J gene TRBJ2-1; D possibly corresponds to TRBD1 (6 bases). Looked up from germline, CDR1 is KGHDR and CDR2 is SFDVKD. The CDR3 is made up of 13 amino acids. The V and J ends lost 7 bases and 6 bases respectively, with 12 bases between them. The CDR3 here is CATRDSEGNEQFF. In DNA form, the CDR3 reads TGTGCCACCAGGGACAGCGAGGGCAATGAGCAGTTCTTC.

This sequence joins TRBV19 and TRBJ2-1, with 13 nucleotides matching TRBD2. CDR1 is LNHDA, CDR2 SQIVND, per germline (reference sequence). V shed 5 bases, J shed 9 bases, and the junction held 7 bases outside the gene matches. The CDR3 is 15 residues long. The CDR3: CASSLLAGGYPEQFF. The CDR3 coding sequence is TGTGCCAGTAGTTTACTAGCGGGGGGGTACCCTGAGCAGTTCTTC.

V usage is TRBV9 and J usage is TRBJ1-6; D gene ambiguous. Germline lookup yields CDR1 SGDLS and CDR2 YYNGEE. The length of the CDR3 is 14 residues. Trimming left V 3 bases short and J 9 bases short, with 13 bases between. CDR3 sequence reads: CASSGHPQGSPLHF. The CDR3 DNA reads as TGTGCCAGCAGCGGACATCCCCAAGGTTCACCCCTCCACTTT.

V usage is TRBV5-4 and J usage is TRBJ2-1; 9 bases are shared with TRBD2. V shed 5 bases and J 7 bases; nucleotides not matched to a gene: 7. In germline, CDR1 is SGHNT, CDR2 YYREEE (reference sequence). The CDR3 has 14 residues. The CDR3 here is CASRPAGGPNEQFF. As DNA, the CDR3 is TGTGCCAGCAGACCCGCGGGGGGGCCAAATGAGCAGTTCTTC.

CDR3 DNA: TGTGCCAGCAGCTTAATGGGGACTAGGCTCTACGAGCAGTACGTC. Its protein product is CASSLMGTRLYEQYV. The genes are TRBV11-2 and TRBJ2-7; 8 bases fit TRBD2. The CDR3 extends over 15 amino acids. Losses at the gene ends were 2 bases for V and 3 bases for J; bases not matched to a gene: 6. The germline gives CDR1 SGHAT, CDR2 FQNNGV.

V is TRBV7-2 and J is TRBJ1-1, with 7 bases matching TRBD1. The CDR3 has 13 residues. Unmatched junction bases numbered 2, after V lost 4 bases and J lost 3 bases. Germline V gives CDR1 SGHTA, CDR2 FQGNSA. The DNA for the CDR3 is TGTGCCAGCAGCTACGGGACAGACACTGAAGCTTTCTTT. Protein product: CASSYGTDTEAFF.

J is TRBJ1-1 and V is TRBV27; D unclear. This CDR3 is built from 13 residues. CDR1 is MNHEY, CDR2 SMNVEV, per germline (reference sequence). V was pared by 2 bases and J by 1 base, with 5 bases between. The CDR3 DNA follows: TGTGCCAGCAGTTTAACGCGGAACACTGAAGCTTTCTTT. Amino acids: CASSLTRNTEAFF.

The chain couples TRBV7-9 to TRBJ2-5; 8 bases match TRBD2. CDR3 length equals 18 residues. In germline, CDR1 is SEHNR, CDR2 FQNEAQ (reference sequence). The junction had 15 bases not matched to a gene; V was cut back by 5 bases and J by 1 base. CDR3 loop: CASSPGARRSGSQETQYF. The CDR3 DNA reads as TGTGCCAGCAGCCCAGGAGCCCGAAGAAGCGGGAGCCAAGAGACCCAGTACTTC.

The chain joins TRBV5-1 to TRBJ2-5; possible D gene TRBD1, 6 bases. Germline V gives CDR1 SGHRS, CDR2 YFSETQ. The CDR3 totals 14 residues. V shed 4 bases and J shed 5 bases, with 15 bases lying between them. The CDR3, as DNA: TGCGCCAGCAGCCGGGACAACCCCTTCGAGACCCAGTACTTC. Translating gives CASSRDNPFETQYF.